This T cell receptor (beta chain) was captured by sequencing in a study of blood T cell repertoires in COVID-19. This clone was seen only once. Looked up from germline, CDR1 is MNHNS and CDR2 is SASEGT. CDR3 length: 15 residues. Trimming cost V 1 base and J 10 bases, with 14 bases left between them. TCRdb keeps only in-frame clones here, not all; method: immunoSEQ multiplex PCR. The sample records approximately 72,000 clones, over 85% being singletons. This clonotype originated in a man aged 60 to 69 with acute or convalescent COVID-19. Specimen: peripheral blood. J is TRBJ1-6 and V is TRBV6-1; D is unresolved. The CDR3 DNA reads as TGTGCCAGCAGTGAAGTGGAGGGTCTCCGATCACCCCTCCACTTT. It yields the protein CASSEVEGLRSPLHF.